Reported below is one T cell receptor beta chain. What it binds is not known. This entry belongs to a study of cytomegalovirus exposure and HLA in healthy donors. The PCR was carried out with 60 Vbeta primers and 13 Jbeta primers. Libraries were prepared by immunoSEQ multiplex PCR; TCRdb keeps only in-frame clonotypes and omits some of them. This sample's clone table lists 35,000 to 50,000 clones. Findings and limits, study-wide: A later analysis showed that HLA-associated TCR beta chains had undergone more clonal expansion than equally common others.

Trimming shortened V by 11 bases and J by 3 bases, and 16 bases separated the two germline ends. CDR3 length equals 13 residues. From germline, CDR1 is SNHLY and CDR2 FYNNEI. The origin of this receptor is a woman aged 25 to 39 in good health and CMV-seropositive. V usage is TRBV2 and J usage is TRBJ1-2; D is possibly TRBD1 (6 bases). The specimen was PBMCs. CDR3 loop: CAGGVGADYGYTF. As DNA, the CDR3 is TGTGCCGGAGGAGTGGGGGCCGACTATGGCTACACCTTC. Combining the CDR3 with reference TRBV2 and TRBJ1-2 gives the whole variable domain EPEVTQTPSHQVTQMGQEVILRCVPISNHLYFYWYRQILGQKVEFLVSFYNNEISEKSEIFDDQFSVERPDGSNFTLKIRSTKLEDSAMYFCAGGVGADYGYTFGSGTRLTVV.